This is a list of T cell receptor beta chains from one sample in a study of cytomegalovirus exposure and HLA in healthy donors. Profiled with immunoSEQ multiplex PCR; TCRdb holds only in-frame clones, not every one. This table has roughly 180,000 clones, roughly 86% appearing once. Sample: PBMCs. The receptors stem from a man younger than 40 in good health and CMV-seropositive. Each CDR3 is given with its conserved first and last residue.

TRBJ2-2	TRBV7-3	CASSSEQGIWTGELFF
TRBJ2-1	TRBV6-4	CASSDSDRPYNEQFF
TRBJ1-3	TRBV4-3	CASSQDSRGGGNTIYF
TRBJ2-5	TRBV2	CASRVYRSQETQYF
TRBJ2-1	TRBV9	CASSVELAVNEQFF
TRBJ1-5	TRBV5-4	CASSYENQPQHF
TRBJ2-7	TRBV10-3	CAISGDRGQGYEQYF
TRBJ2-7	TRBV6-6	CASSYRDLEQYF
TRBJ2-2	TRBV30	CAWSTAGYDTGELFF
TRBJ1-1	TRBV5-1	CASSLNQGGFRTTEAFF
TRBJ2-7	TRBV5-1	CASSVEGSGRANEQYF
TRBJ2-5	TRBV13	CASSPGAEETQYF
TRBJ2-2	TRBV7-3	CASSPTINAGELFF
TRBJ2-3	TRBV27	CASSLVDRGADTQYF
TRBJ2-7	TRBV19	CASSRTSGESYEQYF
TRBJ1-3	TRBV6-6	CASNHQNGYTIYF
TRBJ1-2	TRBV19	CASSRAALGGYTF
TRBJ1-5	TRBV15	CATSRGAEGRLSNQPQHF
TRBJ1-1	TRBV1	CTSSQRCPGLLLKAFF
TRBJ2-7	TRBV7-3	CASSLSAGGAEQYF
TRBJ1-2	TRBV19	CASSMLGDGYGYTF
TRBJ2-6	TRBV27	CASSLHGRGSGANVLTF
TRBJ2-2	TRBV9	CASSVVLAGGTGELFF
TRBJ2-5	TRBV6-4	CASSMRQRRETQYF
TRBJ2-5	TRBV7-9	CASSLVGTVYEQYF
TRBJ2-1	TRBV27	CASTDRGSWNEQFF
TRBJ2-3	TRBV28	CASSLSDTQYF
TRBJ2-1	TRBV30	CAWSVIQGGQFF
TRBJ1-6	TRBV13	CASSLGGNSPLHF
TRBJ1-5	TRBV6-1	CASSERGTGASPQHF
TRBJ2-1	TRBV5-1	CASSWTSGSPAYNEQFF
TRBJ2-7	TRBV15	CATSQGQSYEQYF
TRBJ2-5	TRBV4-1	CASSSGFGMRETQYF
TRBJ2-5	TRBV27	CASSLSGPWTGQPQETQYF
TRBJ2-1	TRBV7-2	CASSLMRASYNEQFF
TRBJ2-1	TRBV7-3	CASSYGTSGYNEQFF
TRBJ2-7	TRBV4-1	CASSQGTYQGKKYF
TRBJ1-5	TRBV10-2	CASSEPNQPQHF
TRBJ1-4	TRBV5-6	CASRRRTNEKLFF